This T cell receptor beta chain was found in a study of T cells in localized non-small cell lung cancer. Whole-study findings and limits: The study found T cell clonality highest in uninvolved adjacent lung, above tumor. When the top 100 tumor clones were examined, a median approximately 60 of them also appeared in the adjacent lung, which was paired and uninvolved.

The CDR3 covers 14 residues. Trimming took off 5 bases at V and 5 bases at J, with 15 bases between the two ends. In germline, CDR1 is LNHDA, CDR2 SQIVND (reference sequence). A note on this clone: Antigen unknown.

Clones were read by immunoSEQ multiplex PCR, and TCRdb kept only the in-frame ones, dropping some. The data contain 23,000 or so clones, approximately 88% of them seen just once; the ten biggest clones take up approximately 23%. The input for sequencing was peripheral blood, taken before any cancer treatment. The clonotype comes from a man aged 35 to 69 with stage I squamous cell lung carcinoma. The V call is TRBV19, the J call TRBJ1-2; maybe TRBD1 (6 bases). The CDR3 sequence: CASSWRTASYGYTF. For the CDR3, the DNA is TGTGCCAGTAGTTGGCGGACAGCTTCATATGGCTACACCTTC.